One and the same sample provided the 10 T cell receptor beta chains below, sequenced in a study of glioma-infiltrating T cells after dendritic cell vaccination (dated by TCRdb to about 2016). The library was prepared using the immunoSEQ multiplex PCR assay. TCRdb mirrors the immuneACCESS table, restricted to in-frame sequences. Some clones are absent from its copies; in checked studies, under half trace to an unresolved V gene, and the reason for the others is unknown. Counted in this sample were about 73,000 clones; about four fifths of them appeared once. Clones ranked in the top ten supply around 2.3% of the sample. The sequences come from blood, collected before dendritic cell vaccination. These receptor sequences come from a human donor with glioblastoma.

V is TRBV5-6 and J is TRBJ1-5; 10 bases agree with TRBD1. Germline CDR1 is SGHDT and CDR2 is YYEEEE. V lost 0 bases to trimming and J lost 2 bases; unmatched junction nucleotides: 2. This CDR3 is built from 16 residues. The CDR3 loop is CASSLAGTGGNQPQHF. The CDR3 DNA is TGTGCCAGCAGCTTGGCCGGGACAGGGGGCAATCAGCCCCAGCATTTT.

V and J are TRBV9 and TRBJ1-2; D is unresolved. CDR1 is SGDLS, CDR2 YYNGEE, per germline. The CDR3 length is 14 residues. Trimming stripped 5 bases from V and 0 bases from J, with 11 bases between. The CDR3, as DNA: TGTGCCAGCAGTGCGGGGTCGGCTAACTATGGCTACACCTTC. This translates into CASSAGSANYGYTF.

The rearrangement uses TRBV4-1 and TRBJ1-2; D is ambiguous. The CDR3 is made up of 16 amino acids. V dropped 4 bases and J dropped 2 bases, with 17 bases sitting between them. Germline V gives CDR1 MGHRA, CDR2 YSYEKL. Here the CDR3 reads CASSPDFGSSNYGYTF. The CDR3 DNA reads as TGCGCCAGCAGCCCCGACTTTGGGAGTTCAAACTATGGCTACACCTTC.

The V and J genes are TRBV27 and TRBJ1-1, with D possibly TRBD1 on 5 matching bases. Germline lookup yields CDR1 MNHEY and CDR2 SMNVEV (reference sequence). V lost 2 bases, J lost 0 bases, and 7 bases lay in between. The CDR3 totals 14 residues. CDR3 loop: CASSLRGMNTEAFF. The CDR3 coding sequence is TGTGCCAGCAGTTTACGGGGGATGAACACTGAAGCTTTCTTT.

The rearrangement joins TRBV6-1 to TRBJ2-7, with 8 nucleotides matching TRBD1. V shed 6 bases, J shed 2 bases, and the junction held 9 bases outside the gene matches. Germline V lookup: CDR1 MNHNS, CDR2 SASEGT. This CDR3 spans 15 amino acids. The CDR3: CASSAGGLGTYEQYV. DNA of the CDR3: TGTGCCAGCAGCGCAGGGGGCCTGGGCACCTACGAGCAGTACGTC.

The chain couples TRBV6-5 to TRBJ2-1; 7 bases fit TRBD2. Germline CDR1 is MNHEY and CDR2 is SVGAGI. The CDR3 extends over 15 amino acids. V gave up 5 bases and J gave up 0 bases; unmatched junction bases: 4. CDR3 nucleotides: TGTGCCAGCAGTCGGGACTACCGCTCCTACAATGAGCAGTTCTTC. Translating it yields CASSRDYRSYNEQFF.

This clone was seen a few times. The genes are TRBV6-5 and TRBJ1-2; D is possibly TRBD1 (6 bases). Germline loops: CDR1 MNHEY, CDR2 SVGAGI. Deletions cut 6 bases from V and 7 bases from J, with 9 bases between. This CDR3 has 11 amino acids. Here the CDR3 reads CASSPGAGYTF. The CDR3 DNA follows: TGTGCCAGCAGCCCAGGGGCTGGCTACACCTTC.

This rearrangement joins TRBV10-3 to TRBJ1-1, with 7 bases fitting TRBD1. Germline CDR1 ENHRY, CDR2 SYGVKD. The V and J ends lost 6 bases and 5 bases, in that order; junction bases with no gene match: 6. The CDR3 runs to 13 residues. The CDR3 sequence: CAISGPTGTEAFF. The CDR3 coding sequence is TGTGCCATCAGCGGACCGACAGGGACTGAAGCTTTCTTT.

The chain combines TRBV4-1 with TRBJ2-1; 8 bases map to TRBD2. V lost 4 bases and J lost 9; bases outside the gene matches: 17. This CDR3 has 17 residues. The germline V gene has CDR1 MGHRA and CDR2 YSYEKL. CDR3 DNA sequence: TGCGCCAGCAGCCCCTACTTGGGCGGGGGGCCCTTACGTGAGCAGTTCTTC. Protein sequence: CASSPYLGGGPLREQFF.

This clone has only one observation. The chain joins TRBV6-5 to TRBJ1-1, with D tentatively TRBD1 (6 bases). Germline assignment: CDR1 MNHEY and CDR2 SVGAGI. V was pared by 2 bases and J by 6 bases, with 10 bases between. This CDR3 contains 13 residues. The CDR3 loop is CASSYPGAPEAFF. CDR3 DNA: TGTGCCAGCAGTTACCCAGGGGCGCCTGAAGCTTTCTTT.